This T cell receptor (beta chain) was captured by sequencing in a study of OX40 agonist ivuxolimab in advanced cancers. A remark on this clone: Its antigen is still unknown.

Produced via immunoSEQ multiplex PCR; TCRdb's table is partial and in-frame only. The table shows about 60,000 clones, with about nine tenths occurring only once. Study-wide results and limits: In CD8+ T cells, expanded clones were on average more numerous than in CD4+. CD4+ and CD8+ blood T cells expanded clonally by week 6 at 0.1 to 3.0 mg/kg.

The V end lost 1 base, the J end lost 5 bases, and 8 bases lay between the germline ends. The CDR3 sequence is 14 residues long. CDR1 is MNHNY, CDR2 SVGAGI, per germline (reference sequence). This TCR was recovered from an adult with an advanced solid tumor such as melanoma, head and neck, liver or kidney cancer. J is TRBJ2-2 and V is TRBV6-6, with D unresolved. The source was CD4+ or CD8+ T cells sorted from blood, collected in a trial of the OX40 agonist ivuxolimab. For the CDR3, the DNA is TGTGCCAGCAGTTACTGGGTGGGAACCGGGGAGCTGTTTTTT. Encoded protein: CASSYWVGTGELFF.